The 24 T cell receptor beta chains below all came from one sample that was sequenced in a study of radiotherapy plus CTLA-4 blockade in lung cancer. TCRdb's copy holds only in-frame clones and misses some; the assay was immunoSEQ multiplex PCR. The data contain about 87,000 clones, 70% to 90% of them singletons. Sequenced material: peripheral blood, taken from a patient treated with radiotherapy plus ipilimumab. Source of these receptors: a human donor with non-small cell lung cancer that progressed on radiotherapy plus ipilimumab.

CDR3 residues: CAISEPRAGNTIYF. CDR3 sequence (DNA): TGTGCCATCAGTGAGCCGAGGGCTGGAAACACCATATATTTT. This rearrangement joins TRBV10-3 to TRBJ1-3; no clear D gene. The CDR3 has 14 amino acids. Deletions cut 2 bases from V and 2 bases from J, with 7 bases between. Germline loops: CDR1 ENHRY, CDR2 SYGVKD.

V and J are TRBV6-5 and TRBJ2-5; D is perhaps TRBD1 or TRBD2 (5 bases each). The DNA end is a closer match to TRBJ2-7, so the J assignment may be wrong. The CDR3 extends over 14 amino acids. CDR1 MNHEY and CDR2 SVGAGI come from the germline V gene. The CDR3 bases are TGTGCCAGCACAACACCGGGACGGATCTACGAGCAGTACTTC. Its translation is CASTTPGRIYEQYF.

The gene calls are TRBV6-1 and TRBJ2-5; D possibly corresponds to TRBD1 (6 bases). Germline V gives CDR1 MNHNS, CDR2 SASEGT. The CDR3 extends over 18 amino acids. V was clipped by 0 bases and J by 3 bases, with 20 bases between them. As DNA, the CDR3 is TGTGCCAGCAGTGAAGCGCTTCTTTTGTCGACAGGAAAAGAGACCCAGTACTTC. Amino acids: CASSEALLLSTGKETQYF.

The chain links TRBV19 to TRBJ2-1; D ambiguous. The V gene's germline CDR1 is LNHDA and CDR2 SQIVND (reference sequence). The germline V and J ends were trimmed by 5 bases and 4 bases, with 18 bases remaining between them. The CDR3 extends over 16 amino acids. CDR3 coding DNA: TGTGCCAGTAGTTCAGCCTACTCACGCCGATACAATGAGCAGTTCTTC. This gives the protein CASSSAYSRRYNEQFF.

CDR3 in amino acids: CASSFKPLPLAGDSYEQYF. In DNA, the CDR3 is TGTGCCAGCAGCTTTAAGCCCCTCCCCCTGGCGGGGGACTCCTACGAGCAGTACTTC. The rearrangement uses TRBV7-2 and TRBJ2-7, with TRBD2 identical over 7 bases. V shed 3 bases and J 0 bases; nucleotides not matched to a gene: 17. Germline V gene lookup returns CDR1 SGHTA and CDR2 FQGNSA. There are 19 residues in the CDR3.

J is TRBJ2-1 and V is TRBV6-5; no firm D call. Germline V gene lookup returns CDR1 MNHEY and CDR2 SVGAGI. Trimming took off 1 base at V and 6 bases at J, with 16 bases between the two ends. CDR3 length equals 16 residues. This CDR3 is CASSYWAQFSRNEQFF. In DNA, the CDR3 is TGTGCCAGCAGTTACTGGGCTCAGTTTAGTCGCAATGAGCAGTTCTTC.

This chain connects TRBV5-6 to TRBJ2-1; 9 bases line up with TRBD2. Germline CDR1 SGHDT, CDR2 YYEEEE. The CDR3 contains 14 residues. The junction had 11 bases not matched to a gene; V was cut back by 2 bases and J by 14 bases. CDR3 sequence (DNA): TGTGCCAGCAGCTTTGCGAGCGGGGGGCCCATTGAGTTCTTC. This gives the protein CASSFASGGPIEFF.

This chain connects TRBV2 to TRBJ2-2; 13 bases align to TRBD2. Trimming took 4 bases from V and 6 from J; bases not matched to a gene: 5. This CDR3 spans 16 amino acids. Germline-derived CDR1 and CDR2 are SNHLY and FYNNEI. The CDR3 DNA reads as TGTGCCAGCAGTGCACTAGCGGGAGGGCTTGCCGGGGAGCTGTTTTTT. Residues: CASSALAGGLAGELFF.

V usage is TRBV18 and J usage is TRBJ1-2, with D maybe TRBD1 (5 bases). Between the trimmed V and J ends, which lost 1 base and 6 bases, there was a span of 12 bases. The CDR3 consists of 14 residues. Germline V gene lookup returns CDR1 KGHSH and CDR2 LQKENI. CDR3 sequence (DNA): TGTGCCAGCTCACCACTGGGGGACGACCATGGCTACACCTTC. This sequence encodes CASSPLGDDHGYTF.

The chain has TRBV18 and TRBJ2-3; the D call may be TRBD1 or TRBD2 (5 bases each). Trimming left V 4 bases short and J 4 bases short, with 12 bases between. The CDR3 totals 14 residues. The V gene's germline CDR1 is KGHSH and CDR2 LQKENI. The CDR3 nucleotides read TGTGCCAGCTCACTCGGGACCAAACCAGATACGCAGTATTTT. Its translation: CASSLGTKPDTQYF.

The rearrangement uses TRBV6-1 and TRBJ1-5, with TRBD1 as a possible D gene (6 bases). There are 13 residues in the CDR3. V was pared by 2 bases and J by 5 bases, with 7 bases between. The germline V gene has CDR1 MNHNS and CDR2 SASEGT. CDR3 amino acids: CASSETGYQPQHF. The CDR3 DNA follows: TGTGCCAGCAGTGAAACAGGGTATCAGCCCCAGCATTTT.

V gene TRBV15 combines with J gene TRBJ1-5; D is uncertain. Germline assignment: CDR1 LNHNV and CDR2 YYDKDF (reference sequence). V was clipped by 0 bases and J by 2 bases, with 14 bases between them. There are 17 residues in the CDR3. In DNA form, the CDR3 reads TGTGCCACCAGCAGAGATCGGTCGGCAGGTGGCAATCAGCCCCAGCATTTT. Translating gives CATSRDRSAGGNQPQHF.

The chain uses TRBV28 and TRBJ1-3; unclear D gene. V was clipped by 4 bases and J by 4 bases, with 8 bases between them. The CDR3 contains 13 residues. Germline CDR1 reads MDHEN; CDR2 reads SYDVKM. Here the CDR3 DNA reads TGTGCCAGCAGTTCCCAGCAGGGAAACACCATATATTTT. Its translation is CASSSQQGNTIYF. The whole variable domain, remainder taken from reference TRBV28 and TRBJ1-3, is DVKVTQSSRYLVKRTGEKVFLECVQDMDHENMFWYRQDPGLGLRLIYFSYDVKMKEKGDIPEGYSVSREKKERFSLILESASTNQTSMYLCASSSQQGNTIYFGEGSWLTVV.

In regard to this clone: One end of the junction is discordant with germline, which a read error may explain. Other DNA sequences in the same sample also yield this CDR3. The rearrangement uses TRBV29-1 and TRBJ2-7; D is uncertain. This CDR3 has 12 amino acids. CDR1 is SQVTM, CDR2 ANQGSEA, per germline. The CDR3: CSVEDGTYEQYF. The CDR3 DNA reads as TGCAGCGTAGAAGACGGAACCTACGAGCAGTACTTC.

CDR3 coding DNA: TGTGCCAGTAGTATGGGGGCCCGCAACCGGGACCAAAGGGGCGGAATTAATGAAAAACTGTTTTTT. It specifies CASSMGARNRDQRGGINEKLFF. The J gene is TRBJ1-4, the V gene TRBV19; D is possibly TRBD1 (6 bases). Trimming left V 3 bases short and J 4 bases short, with 33 bases between. The CDR3 extends over 22 amino acids. CDR1 and CDR2 (germline): LNHDA, SQIVND (reference sequence).

This rearrangement joins TRBV9 to TRBJ2-7, with D maybe TRBD1 (5 bases). Germline CDR1 is SGDLS and CDR2 is YYNGEE. V lost 0 bases and J 0 bases, leaving 7 bases between the germline ends. The CDR3 consists of 14 residues. The CDR3: CASSVADTSYEQYF. Here the CDR3 DNA reads TGTGCCAGCAGCGTAGCGGACACCTCCTACGAGCAGTACTTC.

The chain employs TRBV19 and TRBJ1-2; tentatively, D is TRBD1 (6 bases). Trimming cost V 8 bases and J 7 bases, with 17 bases left between them. This CDR3 contains 13 residues. CDR1 LNHDA and CDR2 SQIVND come from the germline V gene (reference sequence). The CDR3 loop is CASSPQGLGGYTF. The CDR3 DNA sequence: TGTGCCAGTTCCCCCCAGGGGCTAGGTGGCTACACCTTC. The whole variable domain, filled in from reference TRBV19 and TRBJ1-2, reads DGGITQSPKYLFRKEGQNVTLSCEQNLNHDAMYWYRQDPGQGLRLIYYSQIVNDFQKGDIAEGYSVSREKKESFPLTVTSAQKNPTAFYLCASSPQGLGGYTFGSGTRLTVV.

The chain joins TRBV4-3 to TRBJ1-1; maybe TRBD1 (6 bases). V dropped 4 bases and J dropped 5 bases, with 17 bases sitting between them. Looked up from germline, CDR1 is LGHNA and CDR2 is YSLEER. This CDR3 is 15 amino acids long. This chain's CDR3 is CASSPRPGAGTEAFF. The CDR3 DNA follows: TGCGCCAGCAGCCCCCGTCCGGGGGCTGGGACTGAAGCTTTCTTT.

The chain couples TRBV5-1 to TRBJ2-5; D may be TRBD1 or TRBD2 (5 bases each). Deletions cut 3 bases from V and 5 bases from J, with 20 bases between. Germline lookup yields CDR1 SGHRS and CDR2 YFSETQ. CDR3 length: 16 residues. The CDR3 protein is CASSSRRGVEGETQYF. CDR3 nucleotide sequence: TGCGCCAGCAGCTCACGTAGAGGGGTAGAAGGGGAGACCCAGTACTTC.

The genes are TRBV6-5 and TRBJ2-7; D possibly corresponds to TRBD1 (6 bases). V lost 5 bases and J 4 bases, leaving 15 bases between the germline ends. CDR1 and CDR2 from the germline V gene are MNHEY and SVGAGI. The CDR3 totals 14 residues. The CDR3 nucleotides read TGTGCCAGCAGTACCCACAGGGATAGATACGAGCAGTACTTC. The encoded protein is CASSTHRDRYEQYF.

The J gene is TRBJ2-5, the V gene TRBV19; D gene ambiguous. The CDR3 length is 13 residues. Between the trimmed V and J ends, which lost 3 bases and 10 bases, there was a span of 15 bases. The germline CDR1 and CDR2 sequences are LNHDA and SQIVND (reference sequence). As DNA, the CDR3 is TGTGCCAGTAGTATGGGCCCCTACGGTGACCAGTACTTC. It encodes CASSMGPYGDQYF.

The chain joins TRBV7-8 to TRBJ1-2; D might be TRBD1 (5 bases). V was trimmed by 0 bases and J by 8 bases, leaving 10 bases between them. This CDR3 spans 13 amino acids. CDR1 SGHVS and CDR2 FQNEAQ come from the germline V gene. CDR3 coding DNA: TGTGCCAGCAGCTTAGCGTTGGGGGGAGGCTACACCTTC. It specifies CASSLALGGGYTF.

The chain employs TRBV2 and TRBJ2-5; 7 positions match TRBD1. The CDR3 is 15 residues long. V dropped 6 bases and J dropped 5; count of bases not matched to a gene: 12. The germline V gene has CDR1 SNHLY and CDR2 FYNNEI. The CDR3 nucleotides are TGTGCCAGCAGGCGCTCGACTCAGGGGGTGGAGACCCAGTACTTC. Amino acid sequence: CASRRSTQGVETQYF.

This chain joins TRBV10-1 and TRBJ2-1; the D gene is possibly TRBD2 (5 bases). The CDR3 runs 10 residues. CDR1 and CDR2 from the germline V gene are WNHNN and SYGVQD (reference sequence). CDR3 in amino acids: CPEGCYEQFF. The DNA for the CDR3 is TGCCCCGAGGGTTGCTATGAGCAGTTCTTC.